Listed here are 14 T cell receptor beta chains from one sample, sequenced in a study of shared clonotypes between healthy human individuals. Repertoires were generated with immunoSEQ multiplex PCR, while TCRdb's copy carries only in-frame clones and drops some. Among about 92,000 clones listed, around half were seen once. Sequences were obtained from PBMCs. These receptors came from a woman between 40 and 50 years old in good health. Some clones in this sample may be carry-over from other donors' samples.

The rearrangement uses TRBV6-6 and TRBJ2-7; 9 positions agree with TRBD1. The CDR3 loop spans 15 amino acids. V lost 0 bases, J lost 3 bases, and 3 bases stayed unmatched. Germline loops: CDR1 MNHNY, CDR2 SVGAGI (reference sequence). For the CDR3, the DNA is TGTGCCAGCAGTTACTCGGGACAGGGAGGCTACGAGCAGTACTTC. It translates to CASSYSGQGGYEQYF.

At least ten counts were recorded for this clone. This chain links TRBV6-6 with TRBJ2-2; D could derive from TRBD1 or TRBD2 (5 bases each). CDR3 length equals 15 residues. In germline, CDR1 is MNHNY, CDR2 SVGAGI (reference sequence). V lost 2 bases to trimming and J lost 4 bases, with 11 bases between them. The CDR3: CASSYGDDPTGELFF. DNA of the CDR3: TGTGCCAGCAGTTACGGGGACGACCCCACCGGGGAGCTGTTTTTT.

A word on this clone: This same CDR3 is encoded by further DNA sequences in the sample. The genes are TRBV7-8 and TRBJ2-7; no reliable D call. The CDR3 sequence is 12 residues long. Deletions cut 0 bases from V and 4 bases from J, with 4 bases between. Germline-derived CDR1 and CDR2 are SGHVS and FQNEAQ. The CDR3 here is CASSLARYEQYF. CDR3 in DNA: TGTGCCAGCAGCTTAGCGAGGTACGAGCAGTACTTC.

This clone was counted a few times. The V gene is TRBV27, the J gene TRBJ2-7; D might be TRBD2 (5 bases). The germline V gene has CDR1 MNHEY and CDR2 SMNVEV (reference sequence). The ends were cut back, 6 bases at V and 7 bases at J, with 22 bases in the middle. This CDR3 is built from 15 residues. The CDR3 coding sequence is TGTGCCAGCAGGTTAGGAGGTCACCCCTCGCCGGAGCAGTACTTC. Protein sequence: CASRLGGHPSPEQYF.

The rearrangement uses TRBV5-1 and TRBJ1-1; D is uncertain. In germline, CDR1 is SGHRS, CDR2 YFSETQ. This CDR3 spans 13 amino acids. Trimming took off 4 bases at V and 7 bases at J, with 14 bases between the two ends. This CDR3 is CASSLWQPDEAFF. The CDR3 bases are TGCGCCAGCAGCCTGTGGCAACCCGATGAAGCTTTCTTT.

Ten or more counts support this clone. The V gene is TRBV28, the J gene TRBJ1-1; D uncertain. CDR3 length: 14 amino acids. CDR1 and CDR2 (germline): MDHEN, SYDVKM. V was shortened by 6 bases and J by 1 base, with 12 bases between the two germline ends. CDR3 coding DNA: TGTGCCAGCAGGCCTACGGGGAGGAACACTGAAGCTTTCTTT. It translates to CASRPTGRNTEAFF. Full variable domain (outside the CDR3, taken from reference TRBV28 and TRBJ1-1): DVKVTQSSRYLVKRTGEKVFLECVQDMDHENMFWYRQDPGLGLRLIYFSYDVKMKEKGDIPEGYSVSREKKERFSLILESASTNQTSMYLCASRPTGRNTEAFFGQGTRLTVV.

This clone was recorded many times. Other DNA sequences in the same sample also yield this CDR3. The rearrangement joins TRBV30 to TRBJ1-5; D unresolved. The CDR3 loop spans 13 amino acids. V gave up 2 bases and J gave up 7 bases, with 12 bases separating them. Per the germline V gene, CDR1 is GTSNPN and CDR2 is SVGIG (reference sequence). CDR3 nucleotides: TGTGCCTGGAGTTTAAGGGCCCGGCAGCCCCAGCATTTT. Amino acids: CAWSLRARQPQHF.

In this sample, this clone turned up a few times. CDR3 coding DNA: TGTGCCAGCAGCGTAGATCCGGCCCGTCAGCCCCAGCATTTT. It yields the protein CASSVDPARQPQHF. This chain joins TRBV9 and TRBJ1-5; D is undetermined. Germline CDR1 SGDLS, CDR2 YYNGEE. The CDR3 sequence is 14 residues long. The V and J ends lost 0 bases and 6 bases respectively, with 10 bases between them.

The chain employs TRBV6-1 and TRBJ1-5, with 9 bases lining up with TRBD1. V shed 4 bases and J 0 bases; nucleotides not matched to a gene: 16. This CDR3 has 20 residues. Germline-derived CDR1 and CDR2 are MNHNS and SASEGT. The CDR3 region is CASSGRSGQGYTYSNQPQHF. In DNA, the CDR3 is TGTGCCAGCAGTGGACGGTCGGGACAGGGATACACCTATAGCAATCAGCCCCAGCATTTT.

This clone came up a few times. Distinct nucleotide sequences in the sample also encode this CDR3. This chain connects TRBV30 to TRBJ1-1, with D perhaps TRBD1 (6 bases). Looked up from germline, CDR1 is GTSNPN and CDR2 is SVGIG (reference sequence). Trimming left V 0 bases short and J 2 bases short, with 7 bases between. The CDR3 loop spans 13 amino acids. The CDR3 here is CAWSVQGNTEAFF. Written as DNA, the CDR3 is TGTGCCTGGAGTGTACAGGGAAACACTGAAGCTTTCTTT.

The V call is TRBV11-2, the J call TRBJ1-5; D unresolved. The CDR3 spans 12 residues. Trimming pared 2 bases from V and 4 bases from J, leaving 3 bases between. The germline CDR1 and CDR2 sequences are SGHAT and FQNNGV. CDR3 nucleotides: TGTGCCAGCAGCTTACCTAATCAGCCCCAGCATTTT. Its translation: CASSLPNQPQHF. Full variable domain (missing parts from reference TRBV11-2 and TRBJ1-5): EAGVAQSPRYKIIEKRQSVAFWCNPISGHATLYWYQQILGQGPKLLIQFQNNGVVDDSQLPKDRFSAERLKGVDSTLKIQPAKLEDSAVYLCASSLPNQPQHFGDGTRLSIL.

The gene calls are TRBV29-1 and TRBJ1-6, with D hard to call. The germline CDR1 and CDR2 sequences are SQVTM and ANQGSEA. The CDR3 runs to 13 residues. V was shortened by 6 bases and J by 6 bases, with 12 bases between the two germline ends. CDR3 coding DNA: TGCAGCGTGTCCCAGGAAATTAATTCACCCCTCCACTTT. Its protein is CSVSQEINSPLHF.

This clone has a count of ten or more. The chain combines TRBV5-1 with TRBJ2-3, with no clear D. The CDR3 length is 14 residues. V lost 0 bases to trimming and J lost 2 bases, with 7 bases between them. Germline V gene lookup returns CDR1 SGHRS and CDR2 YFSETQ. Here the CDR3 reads CASSLVAVTDTQYF. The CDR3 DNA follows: TGCGCCAGCAGCTTGGTGGCAGTCACAGATACGCAGTATTTT.

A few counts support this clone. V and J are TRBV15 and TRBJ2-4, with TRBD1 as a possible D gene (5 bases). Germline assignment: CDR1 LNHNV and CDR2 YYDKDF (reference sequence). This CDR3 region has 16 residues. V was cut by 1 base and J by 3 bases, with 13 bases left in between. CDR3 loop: CATSRGRQKSKNIQYF. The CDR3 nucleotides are TGTGCCACCAGCAGAGGACGACAGAAAAGCAAAAACATTCAGTACTTC.